A selection of T cell receptor beta chains follows, all from one sample in a study of blood T cell repertoires in COVID-19. Method: immunoSEQ multiplex PCR; TCRdb's copy keeps in-frame clones and lacks some. This sample has over 200,000 clones; roughly 90% occur once, and the top ten carry 1.5% to 2%. The sample consisted of peripheral blood. Receptors originate from a man aged 35 to 55 with active or convalescent COVID-19. Each CDR3 is given with its conserved first and last residue. A D gene is named only where the DNA matches it firmly. Where a row states a size, it is once, few, many or the class of an expanded clone; other rows omit it.

cdr3_length	d_call	clone_size	v_call	j_call	cdr3_aa	cdr3_nt
16	-	-	TRBV5-5	TRBJ1-1	CASSLSRVHGDTEAFF	TGTGCCAGCAGCTTGTCCAGGGTTCATGGGGACACTGAAGCTTTCTTT
17	TRBD1	few	TRBV5-6	TRBJ1-4	CASNHGTGDATNEKLFF	TGTGCCAGCAATCACGGGACAGGGGATGCAACTAATGAAAAACTGTTTTTT
13	-	-	TRBV29-1	TRBJ2-1	CSVDPPEVYEQFF	TGCAGCGTTGACCCTCCGGAGGTCTATGAGCAGTTCTTC
15	-	-	TRBV5-1	TRBJ2-3	CASSLTGIGTDTQYF	TGCGCCAGCAGCTTGACAGGTATTGGGACAGATACGCAGTATTTT
15	-	-	TRBV27	TRBJ1-1	CASSSQTGQNTEAFF	TGTGCCAGCAGTTCACAGACAGGACAGAACACTGAAGCTTTCTTT
15	TRBD2	-	TRBV2	TRBJ2-3	CASKERTSWGDTQYF	TGTGCCAGCAAAGAGAGGACTAGCTGGGGAGATACGCAGTATTTT
18	TRBD1	few	TRBV3-1/TRBV3-2	TRBJ1-1	CASSPRGTGGAWNTEAFF	TGTGCCAGCAGCCCCAGGGGGACAGGGGGCGCGTGGAACACTGAAGCTTTCTTT
16	-	-	TRBV7-3	TRBJ2-3	CASSLGAGTGTDTQYF	TGTGCCAGCAGCTTAGGGGCGGGGACAGGCACAGATACGCAGTATTTT
15	TRBD1	-	TRBV30	TRBJ1-2	CAWPPTGGINYGYTF	TGTGCCTGGCCTCCCACAGGGGGGATTAACTATGGCTACACCTTC
16	-	once	TRBV5-1	TRBJ2-3	CASSLVGQGRTDTQYF	TGCGCCAGCAGCTTGGTTGGTCAGGGCCGCACAGATACGCAGTATTTT
14	-	once	TRBV5-4	TRBJ1-6	CASSGDSYNSPLHF	TGTGCCAGCAGCGGCGACAGCTATAATTCACCCCTCCACTTT
14	-	-	TRBV28	TRBJ1-2	CASSLGQGVDGYTF	TGTGCCAGCAGTTTAGGCCAGGGCGTCGATGGCTACACCTTC
14	-	-	TRBV19	TRBJ1-5	CASSYGQSNQPQHF	TGTGCCAGTAGCTACGGACAGAGCAATCAGCCCCAGCATTTT
15	TRBD1	-	TRBV7-2	TRBJ1-2	CASSSPRQGNYGYTF	TGTGCCAGCAGCTCTCCTAGACAGGGGAACTATGGCTACACCTTC